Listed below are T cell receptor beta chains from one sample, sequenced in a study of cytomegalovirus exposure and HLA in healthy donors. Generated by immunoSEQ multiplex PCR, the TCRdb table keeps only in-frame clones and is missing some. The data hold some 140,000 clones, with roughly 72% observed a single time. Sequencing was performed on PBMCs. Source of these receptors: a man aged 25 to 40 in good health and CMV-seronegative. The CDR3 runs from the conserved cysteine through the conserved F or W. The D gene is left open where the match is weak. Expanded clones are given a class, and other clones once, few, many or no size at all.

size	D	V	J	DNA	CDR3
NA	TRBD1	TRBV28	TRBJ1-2	TGTGCCAGCAGCCAATCAGGGGGCTATGGCTACACCTTC	CASSQSGGYGYTF
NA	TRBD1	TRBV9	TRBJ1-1	TGTGCCAGCAGTGGCAGGGGGCAAAACACTGAAGCTTTCTTT	CASSGRGQNTEAFF
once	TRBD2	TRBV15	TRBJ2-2	TGTGCCACCAGAAGAGAGATTACTGCGGGAGCCGGGGAGCTGTTTTTT	CATRREITAGAGELFF
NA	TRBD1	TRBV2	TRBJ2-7	TGTGCCAGCAGTGAAAGCTCCGGGACAGGGATCTACGAGCAGTACTTC	CASSESSGTGIYEQYF
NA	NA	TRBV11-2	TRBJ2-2	TGTGCCAGCAGCTTACCGCAGGGGCCTACCGGGGAGCTGTTTTTT	CASSLPQGPTGELFF
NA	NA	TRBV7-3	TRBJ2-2	TGTGCCAGCAGCCCGAACTTGGGACTGACGAACACCGGGGAGCTGTTTTTT	CASSPNLGLTNTGELFF
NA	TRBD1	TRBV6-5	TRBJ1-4	TGTGCCAGCAGTCCCCGGGACAGGGGGCAGGAAAAACTGTTTTTT	CASSPRDRGQEKLFF
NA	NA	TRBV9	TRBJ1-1	TGTGCCAGCAGCGTAGGGGGCGCGGCGGGAACTGAAGCTTTCTTT	CASSVGGAAGTEAFF
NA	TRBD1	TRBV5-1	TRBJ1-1	TGCGCCAGCAGCTTGGGGGACAGGTTAAACACTGAAGCTTTCTTT	CASSLGDRLNTEAFF
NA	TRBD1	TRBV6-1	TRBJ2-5	TGTGCCAGCAGTGAAGGGACAGGGGTTCAAGAGACCCAGTACTTC	CASSEGTGVQETQYF
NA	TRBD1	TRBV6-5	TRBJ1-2	TGTGCCAGCAGTTACTCGACAGGGGAGGGCTACACCTTC	CASSYSTGEGYTF
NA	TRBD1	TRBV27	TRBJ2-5	TGTGCCAGCAGTTTAGACGTAGGACAGGCAGAGACCCAGTACTTC	CASSLDVGQAETQYF
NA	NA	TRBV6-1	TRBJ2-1	TGTGCCAGCAGTGCCCGGGGAGGCTCCCGTACTTACAATGAGCAGTTCTTC	CASSARGGSRTYNEQFF
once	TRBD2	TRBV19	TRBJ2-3	TGTGCCAGTAGTGGGGGGGTAGGCACAGATACGCAGTATTTT	CASSGGVGTDTQYF
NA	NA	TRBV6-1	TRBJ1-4	TGTGCCAGCAGTAGGGAGGGAGGGAGTGAAAAACTGTTTTTT	CASSREGGSEKLFF
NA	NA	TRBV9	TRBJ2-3	TGTGCCAGCAATGTCTACGGGGGACCTGGAGATACGCAGTATTTT	CASNVYGGPGDTQYF
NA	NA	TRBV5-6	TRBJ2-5	TGTGCCAGCAGCGCCCCCTGGAGAGGCCAAGAGACCCAGTACTTC	CASSAPWRGQETQYF
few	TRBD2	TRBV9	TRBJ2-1	TGTGCCAGCAGCGTAGGGGGAGGGGCCGTCGCTGAGCAGTTCTTC	CASSVGGGAVAEQFF